These 7 T cell receptor beta chains came from one sample sequenced in a study of blood T cell repertoires in COVID-19. Sequencing was performed with immunoSEQ multiplex PCR; in TCRdb, only in-frame clones are kept and a portion is missing. The sample records approximately 240,000 clones, around 81% being singletons. Specimen: peripheral blood. The origin of the receptors is a woman aged 55-70 years with acute or convalescent COVID-19.

The chain is built from TRBV4-1 and TRBJ1-6; TRBD1 aligns across 7 bases. V lost 2 bases to trimming and J lost 9 bases; unmatched junction nucleotides: 10. The CDR3 totals 16 residues. The germline V gene has CDR1 MGHRA and CDR2 YSYEKL. CDR3 sequence reads: CASSQHPTGSLSPLHF. CDR3 coding DNA: TGCGCCAGCAGCCAACACCCGACAGGGTCGCTTTCACCCCTCCACTTT.

This chain connects TRBV5-1 to TRBJ1-3; TRBD1 agrees at 8 bases. J lost 1 base, V lost 3 bases, and 6 bases had no gene match. The CDR3 covers 16 residues. Germline V gene lookup returns CDR1 SGHRS and CDR2 YFSETQ. The CDR3 DNA sequence: TGCGCCAGCAGCTCACAGGGGGAAATTTCTGGAAACACCATATATTTT. This sequence encodes CASSSQGEISGNTIYF.

This clone was picked up a small number of times. The chain employs TRBV5-6 and TRBJ2-7; 12 positions agree with TRBD2. The germline V gene encodes CDR1 SGHDT and CDR2 YYEEEE. The junction had 14 bases not matched to a gene; V was cut back by 5 bases and J by 5 bases. CDR3 length: 17 residues. CDR3 sequence reads: CASRQGLAGKLVDEQYF. The CDR3 DNA reads TGTGCCAGCAGGCAAGGACTAGCGGGGAAGTTAGTCGACGAGCAGTACTTC. Combining the CDR3 with reference TRBV5-6 and TRBJ2-7 gives the whole variable domain DAGVTQSPTHLIKTRGQQVTLRCSPKSGHDTVSWYQQALGQGPQFIFQYYEEEERQRGNFPDRFSGHQFPNYSSELNVNALLLGDSALYLCASRQGLAGKLVDEQYFGPGTRLTVT.

The V call is TRBV28, the J call TRBJ2-5; 8 positions match TRBD1. The CDR3 has 16 residues. The V gene's germline CDR1 is MDHEN and CDR2 SYDVKM. The trim removed 3 bases at V and 4 bases at J, leaving 10 bases unmatched. CDR3 sequence reads: CASSFYGRGRLETQYF. The CDR3 DNA follows: TGTGCCAGCAGTTTTTATGGCAGGGGGCGCTTAGAGACCCAGTACTTC.

The sample holds one count of this clone. The V and J genes are TRBV6-5 and TRBJ1-5, with D maybe TRBD1 (5 bases). V was shortened by 5 bases and J by 1 base, with 12 bases between the two germline ends. Germline-derived CDR1 and CDR2 are MNHEY and SVGAGI. CDR3 size: 15 residues. The CDR3 DNA reads TGTGCCAGCAGTCCTAGGCGACAGAGCAATCAGCCCCAGCATTTT. Amino acid sequence: CASSPRRQSNQPQHF.

The chain is built from TRBV1 and TRBJ1-3; TRBD1 is the table's D call, not checked against the DNA. TRBV1 is reported as a pseudogene. The CDR3 runs 16 residues. The CDR3 DNA reads as TGCACCAGCAGCCAGTTGGACAGGGCGTTTGGAAACACCATATATTTT. Translating gives CTSSQLDRAFGNTIYF.

This chain joins TRBV11-1 and TRBJ2-2; TRBD1 is a possible D gene (6 bases). V was shortened by 5 bases and J by 0 bases, with 13 bases between the two germline ends. Germline CDR1 and CDR2: SGHAT and FQDESV (reference sequence). The CDR3 has 16 residues. The DNA of the CDR3 is TGTGCCAGCAGCCAAACACAGGGACCGAACACCGGGGAGCTGTTTTTT. The encoded protein is CASSQTQGPNTGELFF.